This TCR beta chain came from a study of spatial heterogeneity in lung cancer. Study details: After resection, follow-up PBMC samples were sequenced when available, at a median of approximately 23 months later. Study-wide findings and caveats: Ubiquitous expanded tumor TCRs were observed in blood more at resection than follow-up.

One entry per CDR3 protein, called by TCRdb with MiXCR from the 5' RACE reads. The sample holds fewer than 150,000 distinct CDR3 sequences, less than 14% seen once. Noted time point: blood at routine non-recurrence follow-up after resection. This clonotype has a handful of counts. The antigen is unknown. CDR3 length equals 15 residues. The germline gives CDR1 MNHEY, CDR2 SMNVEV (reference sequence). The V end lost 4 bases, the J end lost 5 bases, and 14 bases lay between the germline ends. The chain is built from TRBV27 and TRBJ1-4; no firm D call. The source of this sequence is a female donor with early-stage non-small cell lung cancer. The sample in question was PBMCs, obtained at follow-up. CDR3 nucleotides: TGTGCCAGCAGTTCCCTCGGGCTCAGAAATGAAAAACTGTTTTTT. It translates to CASSSLGLRNEKLFF.